This T cell receptor (beta chain) was observed in a study of blood T cell repertoires in COVID-19. The wider study: Some COVID-19 samples were acute and others convalescent; all came from the United States, Italy and Spain. In each case, the material was cDNA or gDNA derived from T cells, B-cell-depleted T cells, or PBMCs.

Original processing notes: Scientists estimated how many nucleated cells there were by amplifying reference gene primers. The repertoire was sequenced with immunoSEQ multiplex PCR; TCRdb's copy has only in-frame clones and lacks some. D and trimming come from the DNA, and the V and J calls and clone size come from that table. The repertoire holds under 45,000 clones, with approximately 88% as singletons. From germline, CDR1 is SGDLS and CDR2 YYNGEE. The V gene lost 4 bases and the J gene lost 3 bases, with 14 bases spanning the gap. This CDR3 is built from 14 residues. The receptor's source is a man between 60 and 70 years old with active COVID-19. Sequencing was performed on peripheral blood. V usage is TRBV9 and J usage is TRBJ2-7, with a weak D call TRBD2 (6 bases). CDR3 region: CASSLRDSLYEQYF. CDR3 bases: TGTGCCAGCAGCCTACGGGACTCACTCTACGAGCAGTACTTC.